The rows below give T cell receptor beta chains drawn from one sample of a study of tumor-infiltrating lymphocytes in primary liver carcinoma. TCRdb itself ran the multiplex PCR reads through MiXCR, one entry per CDR3 protein. The sample shows a few hundred thousand distinct CDR3 sequences, 50% to 60% of them seen only once. Source material: peripheral blood. These receptors originate from a woman aged 30 to 39 with primary liver carcinoma and hepatitis B virus infection. Both conserved end residues are trimmed from each CDR3. A D gene is named only where the DNA matches it firmly.

>TRBV5-1|TRBD1
ASSLSRTGGTGELF
>TRBV4-3|-
ASSQDWTASGPQH
>TRBV12-5|-
TSGLSYRPNEQF
>TRBV5-8|TRBD1
ASSLGDRENTEAF
>TRBV6-5|TRBD2
ASGGSRDYHYNEQF
>TRBV5-4|-
ASSSMAGRQETQY
>TRBV12-5|-
ASALRPGEVNEAF
>TRBV28|-
ASSGFSPDTQY
>TRBV12-5|-
ASGWGPNTGELL
>TRBV11-2|-
ASSLEGLGRSEQY
>TRBV11-3|-
TSSLNRLDRAPSNYGYT
>TRBV7-9|TRBD2
ASSLSRGGSSYNEQF
>TRBV29-1|-
SVRDPHSYEQY
>TRBV6-1|-
ASSDLHSNQPQH
>TRBV12-3/TRBV12-4|-
ASRRKGKVGTQY
>TRBV28|TRBD1
ASSLRQGIMNTEAF
>TRBV28|TRBD1
ASSFMGQLNEQF
>TRBV6-1|-
VTVAGNNSPLH
>TRBV29-1|-
SVDEGEQF
>TRBV11-2|-
ASSLNRATRSEKLF
>TRBV7-8|TRBD1
ASSSSNRDRGFDEQY
>TRBV6-2/TRBV6-3|-
ASSPRIGGTGANVLT
>TRBV6-5|TRBD2
ASSLRLASNEQY
>TRBV4-2|TRBD2
ASSQVWGLAYIGELF
>TRBV6-5|-
ASSYRQRNIEAF
>TRBV12-3/TRBV12-4|-
GSSPTGLGETQY
>TRBV5-6|TRBD1
ASRNGQGAWEANTGELF
>TRBV7-8|-
ASSWGVTPTGYT
>TRBV6-5|-
ASSYSRSGQTEGRLAYGYT
>TRBV11-3|-
ASSKGQGPYNEHF
>TRBV2|TRBD1
ASSLTGIFTDTQY
>TRBV28|TRBD2
ASSLASGPSSYNEQF
>TRBV6-5|-
ASSYSGARSDTQY
>TRBV4-3|-
AGSQAGYRDQGYT
>TRBV7-9|-
ASSLDGTKSWETQY
>TRBV4-1|-
ASSHDYLNEQF
>TRBV5-6|-
ASSLFGPAPYEQF
>TRBV6-6|-
ASSYSTSASYGYT
>TRBV5-8|TRBD1
ASSRDRGRVEQF
>TRBV5-1|-
ASSSGQTQETQY
>TRBV30|-
ATTGGSKIIQY